What follows are 30 T cell receptor beta chains derived from one specimen sequenced in a study of regulatory T cells in long-lasting Graves disease. Time point: newly diagnosed GD, antithyroid drugs for less than 3 months. Researchers made the TCR library from RNA that was extracted from PBMCs. TCR beta libraries were built with iRepertoire HTBI primers and Arm-PCR of CDR3 regions. TCRdb reprocessed the multiplex PCR reads with MiXCR, giving one entry per CDR3 protein. The data show about 520,000 distinct CDR3 sequences, approximately 12% seen once. This sample was also put to use in a study of T cells in Graves' hyperthyroidism and ophthalmopathy.

Sequencing used peripheral blood mononuclear cells (PBMCs), obtained at new diagnosis, from a patient treated with antithyroid drugs. These receptors were taken from a woman in her thirties with Graves disease.

This clonotype was picked up many times. The chain employs TRBV5-1 and TRBJ2-4; 11 nucleotides match TRBD2. V shed 0 bases, J shed 4 bases, and the junction held 3 bases outside the gene matches. Germline values: CDR1 SGHRS, CDR2 YFSETQ. This CDR3 spans 16 amino acids. CDR3 DNA sequence: TGCGCCAGCAGCTTGGAGGGACTAGCGGTAAAAAACATTCAGTACTTC. This sequence encodes CASSLEGLAVKNIQYF.

The V gene is TRBV18, the J gene TRBJ2-4; no clear D gene. The CDR3 spans 17 residues. Trimming stripped 3 bases from V and 0 bases from J, with 15 bases between. Germline V CDR1 and CDR2: KGHSH, LQKENI. CDR3 coding DNA: TGTGCCAGCTCACCTCTAGTCTCCACATCAGCCAAAAACATTCAGTACTTC. Translated: CASSPLVSTSAKNIQYF.

The chain uses TRBV5-4 and TRBJ1-1, with D hard to call. This CDR3 spans 14 amino acids. Germline V CDR1 and CDR2: SGHNT, YYREEE (reference sequence). Trimming took off 0 bases at V and 1 base at J, with 7 bases between the two ends. The CDR3 DNA is TGTGCCAGCAGCTTGGCACAGCCGAACACTGAAGCTTTCTTT. Translation: CASSLAQPNTEAFF.

This clonotype was recorded many times. CDR3 sequence (DNA): TGTGCCAGCAGTTACTTTAGCCCCGGTCGACTCTACGAGCAGTACTTC. Its translation: CASSYFSPGRLYEQYF. The V gene is TRBV6-5, the J gene TRBJ2-7; no clear D gene. Germline loops: CDR1 MNHEY, CDR2 SVGAGI. V dropped 1 base and J dropped 3 bases, with 16 bases sitting between them. The CDR3 spans 16 residues.

This clonotype came up many times. The chain links TRBV19 to TRBJ2-1; the match to TRBD1 covers 9 bases. Germline CDR1 reads LNHDA; CDR2 reads SQIVND (reference sequence). This CDR3 has 12 residues. As DNA, the CDR3 is TGTGTTAGACAGGGGGTTTACAATGAGCAGTTCTTC. It yields the protein CVRQGVYNEQFF.

Many counts were recorded for this clonotype. J is TRBJ2-1 and V is TRBV27; TRBD2 aligns across 7 bases. The germline V gene has CDR1 MNHEY and CDR2 SMNVEV (reference sequence). J was trimmed by 0 bases and V by 2 bases; bases with no gene match: 16. The CDR3 has 20 residues. CDR3 DNA sequence: TGTGCCAGCAGTTTACTACCCAATCCGAGCGGGGCAATCTCCTACAATGAGCAGTTCTTC. It yields the protein CASSLLPNPSGAISYNEQFF.

This clonotype appeared many times. The chain carries TRBV29-1 and TRBJ2-4; D is possibly TRBD1 (5 bases). V was trimmed by 4 bases and J by 9 bases, leaving 10 bases between them. Germline assignment: CDR1 SQVTM and CDR2 ANQGSEA. CDR3 length: 11 amino acids. The CDR3 sequence is CSVGQYGIQYF. CDR3 coding DNA: TGCAGCGTTGGACAGTATGGCATTCAGTACTTC.

The sample holds many counts of this clonotype. The CDR3 loop is CASSLGQGETEAFF. CDR3 DNA: TGTGCCAGCAGTCTGGGACAGGGTGAGACTGAAGCTTTCTTT. The V and J genes are TRBV11-3 and TRBJ1-1; TRBD1 matches 9 bases. With 6 bases clipped from V and 5 bases from J, the junction kept 7 bases outside the gene matches. The CDR3 loop spans 14 amino acids. Per the germline V gene, CDR1 is SGHNT and CDR2 is YENEEA.

This clonotype has a count of ten or more. The J gene is TRBJ2-2, the V gene TRBV28, with unresolved D. The germline V gene encodes CDR1 MDHEN and CDR2 SYDVKM. V shed 4 bases and J shed 1 base, with 7 bases lying between them. This CDR3 comprises 14 residues. The CDR3 region has the DNA TGTGCCAGCAGTTCGCACATGAACACCGGGGAGCTGTTTTTT. Residues: CASSSHMNTGELFF.

This clonotype was observed a few times. The rearrangement links TRBV4-2 to TRBJ2-5, with TRBD2 identical over 9 bases. This CDR3 is 15 amino acids long. The V gene end was trimmed by 2 bases and the J gene end by 1 base; junction bases not matched to a gene: 2. CDR1 is LGHNA, CDR2 YNFKEQ, per germline. As DNA, the CDR3 is TGTGCCAGCAGCCAAAGCGGGAGGCCCCAAGAGACCCAGTACTTC. This gives the protein CASSQSGRPQETQYF.

This clonotype was counted many times. The chain combines TRBV6-1 with TRBJ1-1; D might be TRBD1 (5 bases). Germline-derived CDR1 and CDR2 are MNHNS and SASEGT. The CDR3 length is 15 residues. V shed 5 bases and J shed 5 bases, with 18 bases lying between them. The chain's CDR3 is CASSHRQHLKTEAFF. In nucleotides, the CDR3 is TGTGCCAGCAGTCACCGACAGCACCTAAAGACTGAAGCTTTCTTT.

The chain couples TRBV12-3 or TRBV12-4 to TRBJ1-5; 8 positions match TRBD1. The V gene end was trimmed by 5 bases and the J gene end by 6 bases; junction bases not matched to a gene: 6. The CDR3 runs to 14 residues. The CDR3 DNA follows: TGTGCCAGCAGTCTAAGGACAGGGATTCAGCCCCAGCATTTT. Translation gives CASSLRTGIQPQHF.

This clonotype has at least ten counts. V usage is TRBV29-1 and J usage is TRBJ2-7, with a tentative D call TRBD1 (5 bases). The CDR3 is 13 amino acids. The V and J ends lost 6 bases and 0 bases respectively, with 12 bases between them. Germline CDR1 is SQVTM and CDR2 is ANQGSEA. The CDR3 loop is CSVTVPSSYEQYF. The DNA for the CDR3 is TGCAGCGTGACAGTTCCGAGCTCCTACGAGCAGTACTTC.

This clonotype was observed at least ten times. The J gene is TRBJ2-7, the V gene TRBV19; D remains unclear. V was clipped by 4 bases and J by 4 bases, with 14 bases between them. The germline V gene has CDR1 LNHDA and CDR2 SQIVND (reference sequence). The CDR3 is 14 residues long. The CDR3 loop reads CASSTYTAPYEQYF. The CDR3 DNA reads TGTGCCAGTAGTACCTATACCGCCCCTTACGAGCAGTACTTC.

Only a few counts were recorded for this clonotype. The rearrangement uses TRBV28 and TRBJ2-1; no definite D call. In germline, CDR1 is MDHEN, CDR2 SYDVKM. The germline V and J ends were trimmed by 7 bases and 4 bases, with 17 bases remaining between them. The CDR3 sequence is 15 residues long. The CDR3 spells CASTLGLLQYNEQFF. CDR3 sequence (DNA): TGTGCCAGCACCCTAGGGCTGCTACAATACAATGAGCAGTTCTTC.

As for this clonotype: This clone may be a read error of a much larger clone one base away. CDR3 sequence reads: CACSRSRDRSNQPQHF. The DNA of the CDR3 is TGTGCCTGTAGCCGTAGCCGGGACCGTAGCAATCAGCCCCAGCATTTT. V gene TRBV30 combines with J gene TRBJ1-5; D is perhaps TRBD1 (5 bases). CDR3 length equals 16 residues. CDR1 is GTSNPN, CDR2 SVGIG, per germline (reference sequence). Trimming took off 6 bases at V and 0 bases at J, with 18 bases between the two ends.

This clonotype occurred many times. The chain has TRBV20-1 and TRBJ1-2; the D is unclear. V lost 0 bases to trimming and J lost 7 bases, with 12 bases between them. The CDR3 covers 13 residues. The germline gives CDR1 DFQATT, CDR2 SNEGSKA (reference sequence). DNA of the CDR3: TGCAGTGCTAGAGATGAGGAGTGGACTGGCTACACCTTC. Translated, it gives CSARDEEWTGYTF.

This clonotype was recorded many times. This chain joins TRBV20-1 and TRBJ2-1, with a possible D match to TRBD2 (5 bases). Germline CDR1 DFQATT, CDR2 SNEGSKA (reference sequence). The CDR3 loop spans 14 amino acids. The germline V and J ends were trimmed by 6 bases and 2 bases, with 14 bases remaining between them. This CDR3 reads CSAKDSLTYNEQFF. The CDR3 DNA follows: TGCAGTGCCAAGGACTCCCTAACCTACAATGAGCAGTTCTTC.

V gene TRBV11-2 combines with J gene TRBJ2-5, with a possible D match to TRBD1 (6 bases). V shed 11 bases and J shed 5 bases, with 18 bases lying between them. The CDR3 sequence is 13 residues long. The germline CDR1 and CDR2 sequences are SGHAT and FQNNGV. DNA for the CDR3: TGTGCCTGGGCTACAGGGTTTAGGGAGACCCAGTACTTC. Encoded protein: CAWATGFRETQYF.

This clonotype was detected many times. The chain uses TRBV30 and TRBJ2-1; TRBD2 agrees at 11 bases. The V and J ends lost 4 bases and 0 bases, in that order; junction bases with no gene match: 5. This CDR3 has 16 residues. The V gene's germline CDR1 is GTSNPN and CDR2 SVGIG (reference sequence). The CDR3 reads CAWIGTSGHSYNEQFF. The CDR3 DNA sequence: TGTGCCTGGATAGGGACTAGCGGACACTCCTACAATGAGCAGTTCTTC. The entire variable domain, with the rest obtained from reference TRBV30 and TRBJ2-1, is as follows: SQTIHQWPATLVQPVGSPLSLECTVEGTSNPNLYWYRQAAGRGLQLLFYSVGIGQISSEVPQNLSASRPQDRQFILSSKKLLLSDSGFYLCAWIGTSGHSYNEQFFGPGTRLTVL.

The CDR3 sequence is CASSLPGQGVDYEQYF. In nucleotides, the CDR3 is TGTGCCAGCAGTTTACCGGGACAGGGGGTCGACTACGAGCAGTACTTC. The V call is TRBV2, the J call TRBJ2-7, with 11 nucleotides matching TRBD1. Germline CDR1 and CDR2: SNHLY and FYNNEI. V trimming: 5 bases; J trimming: 3 bases; junction bases outside the gene matches: 9. This CDR3 has 16 residues.

This clonotype showed up many times. CDR3 coding DNA: TGTGCCAGCAGCCCCTCCCGCACAGATACGCAGTATTTT. Its protein product is CASSPSRTDTQYF. The rearrangement uses TRBV3-1 and TRBJ2-3, with unresolved D. CDR3 length: 13 residues. Germline V gene sequence: CDR1 LGHDT, CDR2 YNNKEL (reference sequence). V lost 4 bases to trimming and J lost 1 base, with 6 bases between them.

This clonotype has a count of ten or more. The chain recombines TRBV5-6 with TRBJ2-1, with no clear D. Germline CDR1 SGHDT, CDR2 YYEEEE. The CDR3 covers 13 residues. Trimming pared 7 bases from V and 0 bases from J, leaving 8 bases between. CDR3 loop: CASAGISYNEQFF. The CDR3 DNA reads as TGTGCCAGCGCTGGGATCTCCTACAATGAGCAGTTCTTC.

In this sample, this clonotype turned up many times. DNA for the CDR3: TGCGCCAGCAGCCAAGACAGGGTGGGACCCTATGGCTACACCTTC. It codes for CASSQDRVGPYGYTF. The V gene is TRBV5-1, the J gene TRBJ1-2; 7 bases align to TRBD1. Looked up from germline, CDR1 is SGHRS and CDR2 is YFSETQ. This CDR3 has 15 amino acids. Germline trimming cut 4 bases from V and 4 bases from J; bases unmatched to any gene: 10.

This clonotype was counted at least ten times. The genes are TRBV11-2 and TRBJ2-5; 7 bases agree with TRBD2. The CDR3 loop spans 17 amino acids. With 5 bases clipped from V and 5 bases from J, the junction kept 17 bases outside the gene matches. The germline gives CDR1 SGHAT, CDR2 FQNNGV. CDR3 coding DNA: TGTGCCAGCAGCGAGCTCGTGGGGAGGGGCAACACGGAGACCCAGTACTTC. It translates to CASSELVGRGNTETQYF.

The sample holds many counts of this clonotype. This sequence joins TRBV11-2 and TRBJ1-2; D is perhaps TRBD1 (6 bases). V was clipped by 0 bases and J by 13 bases, with 12 bases between them. This CDR3 has 12 residues. Germline values: CDR1 SGHAT, CDR2 FQNNGV. The CDR3 DNA is TGTGCCAGCAGCTTAGAAGGCAGGGGTACCACCTTC. Amino acid sequence: CASSLEGRGTTF.

In its sample, this clonotype was seen many times. CDR3 loop: CASSLGAWGTDTQYF. The CDR3 coding sequence is TGTGCCAGCAGCTTAGGAGCGTGGGGCACAGATACGCAGTATTTT. The chain couples TRBV11-2 to TRBJ2-3; no clear D. V lost 1 base to trimming and J lost 1 base, with 9 bases between them. The CDR3 sequence is 15 residues long. In germline, CDR1 is SGHAT, CDR2 FQNNGV.

In its sample, this clonotype was seen a few times. The V and J genes are TRBV3-1 and TRBJ2-7; TRBD2 is a possible D gene (6 bases). V shed 4 bases and J shed 3 bases, with 19 bases lying between them. The germline gives CDR1 LGHDT, CDR2 YNNKEL (reference sequence). This CDR3 comprises 16 residues. The CDR3 DNA reads TGTGCCAGCAGCCGGGCTGGGAGCGGGCGGCTCTACGAGCAGTACTTC. Translated, it gives CASSRAGSGRLYEQYF.

This clonotype was found a few times. J is TRBJ2-1 and V is TRBV12-3 or TRBV12-4, with D perhaps TRBD2 (5 bases). The CDR3 covers 13 residues. Trimming removed 1 base from V and 8 bases from J, with 9 bases in between. CDR3 in amino acids: CASSLVPRDEQFF. CDR3 DNA sequence: TGTGCCAGCAGTTTAGTCCCGCGGGATGAGCAGTTCTTC.

This clonotype was recorded at least ten times. The V call is TRBV7-9, the J call TRBJ2-1, with 16 bases fitting TRBD2. The CDR3 is 17 residues long. With V trimmed by 5 bases and J by 2 bases, 3 bases remained unmatched. The germline V gene encodes CDR1 SEHNR and CDR2 FQNEAQ (reference sequence). The CDR3 DNA reads TGTGCCAGCAGCCCCGGGACTAGCGGGAGGGCCTACAATGAGCAGTTCTTC. It yields the protein CASSPGTSGRAYNEQFF.